The present entry profiles one TCR beta chain with its context. Method: immunoSEQ multiplex PCR; TCRdb's copy keeps in-frame clones and lacks some. The sample contains about 200,000 clones, around 80% of which appear only once. This sample is drawn from a study of blood T cell repertoires in COVID-19. Germline V gene lookup returns CDR1 SGHNT and CDR2 YYREEE (reference sequence). The CDR3 sequence is 16 residues long. The V gene end was trimmed by 5 bases and the J gene end by 7 bases; junction bases not matched to a gene: 15. Which cohort a participant joined came from the clinical history participants gave.

What was sequenced was PBMCs or T cells enriched from blood (not recorded which). The source is a middle-aged woman with acute COVID-19. The V call is TRBV5-4, the J call TRBJ2-1; 7 bases map to TRBD2. The CDR3 nucleotides read TGTGCCAGCAGTCAGCAAGCGGGACGTCGGTTTAATGAGCAGTTCTTC. This encodes CASSQQAGRRFNEQFF.